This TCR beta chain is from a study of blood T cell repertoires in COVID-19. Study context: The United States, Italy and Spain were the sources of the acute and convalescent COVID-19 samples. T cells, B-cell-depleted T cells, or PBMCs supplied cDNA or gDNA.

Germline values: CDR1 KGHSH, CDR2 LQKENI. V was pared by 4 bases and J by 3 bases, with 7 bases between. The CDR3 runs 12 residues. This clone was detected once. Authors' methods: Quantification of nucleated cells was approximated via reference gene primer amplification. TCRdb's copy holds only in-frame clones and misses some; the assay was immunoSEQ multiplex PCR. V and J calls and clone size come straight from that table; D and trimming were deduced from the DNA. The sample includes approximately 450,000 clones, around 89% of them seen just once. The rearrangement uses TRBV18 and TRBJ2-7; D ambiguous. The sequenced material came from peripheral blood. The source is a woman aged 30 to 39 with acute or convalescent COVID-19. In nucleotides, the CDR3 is TGTGCCAGCTCACTTATCCTCTACGAGCAGTACTTC. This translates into CASSLILYEQYF.